These 21 T cell receptor beta chains came from one sample sequenced in a study of control samples from healthy donors and cancer patients. Produced via immunoSEQ multiplex PCR; TCRdb's table is partial and in-frame only. The sample has some 95,000 clones, about four fifths seen once. The source material was blood. The source of these receptors is a woman in her 30s in good health.

This clone was recorded a few times. The rearrangement joins TRBV29-1 to TRBJ1-1; TRBD1 matches at 11 bases. The CDR3 totals 13 residues. In germline, CDR1 is SQVTM, CDR2 ANQGSEA. V lost 7 bases to trimming and J lost 7 bases; unmatched junction nucleotides: 8. CDR3 sequence: CSAQDRGRGEAFF. In nucleotides, the CDR3 is TGCAGCGCTCAGGACAGGGGGCGGGGTGAAGCTTTCTTT.

This clone was observed a handful of times. This sequence joins TRBV2 and TRBJ1-3; D is uncertain. Trimming cost V 8 bases and J 0 bases, with 14 bases left between them. CDR3 length: 15 amino acids. CDR1 SNHLY and CDR2 FYNNEI come from the germline V gene. CDR3 loop: CASYAGRISGNTIYF. As DNA, the CDR3 is TGTGCCAGCTATGCGGGGAGGATCTCTGGAAACACCATATATTTT.

This rearrangement joins TRBV19 to TRBJ2-7; 7 nucleotides line up with TRBD2. V lost 1 base to trimming and J lost 3 bases; unmatched junction nucleotides: 6. The CDR3 totals 15 residues. Per germline, CDR1 LNHDA and CDR2 SQIVND (reference sequence). DNA of the CDR3: TGTGCCAGTAGTATAGTGACGGGGGGAGTCTACGAGCAGTACTTC. Amino acid sequence: CASSIVTGGVYEQYF.

The J gene is TRBJ2-1, the V gene TRBV18, with 9 bases aligning to TRBD1. V gave up 3 bases and J gave up 7 bases; unmatched junction bases: 1. CDR3 length: 13 residues. Germline CDR1 reads KGHSH; CDR2 reads LQKENI. CDR3 residues: CASSPGQGNEQFF. Written as DNA, the CDR3 is TGTGCCAGCTCACCTGGACAGGGGAATGAGCAGTTCTTC.

The rearrangement uses TRBV7-2 and TRBJ1-1; D unclear. Trimming shortened V by 6 bases and J by 9 bases, and 17 bases separated the two germline ends. The germline V gene has CDR1 SGHTA and CDR2 FQGNSA. The CDR3 totals 13 residues. The CDR3 sequence is CASRPAPGPQAFF. CDR3 bases: TGTGCCAGCAGACCGGCCCCGGGTCCCCAAGCTTTCTTT.

Written as DNA, the CDR3 is TGTGCTAGTGGTTTGGGCCCACAGGGGTTGGAGACCCAGTACTTC. Translation gives CASGLGPQGLETQYF. The chain carries TRBV12-5 and TRBJ2-5; 7 bases are shared with TRBD1. From germline, CDR1 is LGHNT and CDR2 FRNRAP. This CDR3 spans 15 amino acids. V was clipped by 1 base and J by 5 bases; unmatched bases: 7.

This sequence joins TRBV10-3 and TRBJ1-2, with TRBD1 matching over 7 bases. V was clipped by 2 bases and J by 7 bases; unmatched bases: 4. Germline CDR1 and CDR2: ENHRY and SYGVKD. CDR3 length: 13 residues. CDR3 sequence reads: CAISEDRAAGYTF. CDR3 nucleotide sequence: TGTGCCATCAGTGAGGACAGGGCCGCTGGCTACACCTTC.

The rearrangement uses TRBV20-1 and TRBJ2-2; no firm D call. Trimming pared 6 bases from V and 4 bases from J, leaving 6 bases between. CDR3 size: 11 residues. CDR1 and CDR2 (germline): DFQATT, SNEGSKA (reference sequence). The CDR3 sequence is CSAGGTGELFF. For the CDR3, the DNA is TGCAGTGCCGGCGGCACCGGGGAGCTGTTTTTT.

The chain employs TRBV11-2 and TRBJ1-6; D is possibly TRBD1 (5 bases). Germline V CDR1 and CDR2: SGHAT, FQNNGV. V shed 8 bases and J shed 14 bases, with 16 bases lying between them. The CDR3 loop spans 12 amino acids. The CDR3 sequence: CASGLGGGALHF. CDR3 bases: TGTGCCAGCGGTTTGGGGGGAGGGGCCCTCCACTTT.

The chain is built from TRBV12-3 or TRBV12-4 and TRBJ1-2; D remains unclear. Trimming took 6 bases from V and 8 from J, leaving 16 bases between them. The CDR3 covers 13 residues. The CDR3 bases are TGTGCCAGCAGCCCCTGGCTTTTGTTGGGCTACACCTTC. This codes for CASSPWLLLGYTF.

The gene calls are TRBV3-1 (or the pseudogene TRBV3-2) and TRBJ2-5, with 7 bases fitting TRBD2. V shed 0 bases, J shed 2 bases, and the junction held 9 bases outside the gene matches. CDR3 size: 17 residues. In germline, CDR1 is LGHDT, CDR2 YNNKEL (reference sequence). In DNA, the CDR3 is TGTGCCAGCAGCCAAGATAGGCTAGCGGATTTACAAGAGACCCAGTACTTC. This translates into CASSQDRLADLQETQYF.

The chain carries TRBV7-2 and TRBJ2-7; a possible D gene is TRBD1 (5 bases). Germline V gene data show CDR1 as SGHTA and CDR2 as FQGNSA. CDR3 size: 14 residues. V was pared by 1 base and J by 3 bases, with 10 bases between. The CDR3 DNA sequence: TGTGCCAGCAGCTTAGTTCAGGGCGTCTACGAGCAGTACTTC. It is translated as CASSLVQGVYEQYF.

V is TRBV4-3 and J is TRBJ2-5; 9 bases agree with TRBD2. Germline loops: CDR1 LGHNA, CDR2 YSLEER. The CDR3 sequence is 16 residues long. The V segment lost 3 bases and the J segment 5 bases; nucleotides outside the gene matches: 10. CDR3 in amino acids: CASSQGSRGGLETQYF. CDR3 in DNA: TGCGCCAGCAGCCAGGGTTCGCGGGGGGGCTTGGAGACCCAGTACTTC.

This clone was observed a handful of times. The V call is TRBV5-6, the J call TRBJ2-5; D is ambiguous. Germline V CDR1 and CDR2: SGHDT, YYEEEE. The CDR3 has 19 amino acids. V lost 5 bases and J lost 2, with 28 bases in between. The CDR3 here is CASRSEFESLPRRQETQYF. CDR3 bases: TGTGCCAGCAGATCAGAATTCGAATCCCTCCCGCGACGACAAGAGACCCAGTACTTC. Together with reference TRBV5-6 and TRBJ2-5, the CDR3 gives the full variable domain: DAGVTQSPTHLIKTRGQQVTLRCSPKSGHDTVSWYQQALGQGPQFIFQYYEEEERQRGNFPDRFSGHQFPNYSSELNVNALLLGDSALYLCASRSEFESLPRRQETQYFGPGTRLLVL.

This chain joins TRBV5-1 and TRBJ2-5; D perhaps matches TRBD1 (5 bases). V shed 5 bases and J shed 2 bases, with 10 bases lying between them. The length of the CDR3 is 13 residues. The germline V gene encodes CDR1 SGHRS and CDR2 YFSETQ. The CDR3 spells CASRWAGQETQYF. The DNA of the CDR3 is TGCGCCAGCAGATGGGCAGGGCAAGAGACCCAGTACTTC.

The gene calls are TRBV10-2 and TRBJ2-2, with TRBD2 as a possible D gene (6 bases). Trimming took off 5 bases at V and 6 bases at J, with 16 bases between the two ends. The CDR3 loop spans 15 amino acids. The germline V gene encodes CDR1 WSHSY and CDR2 SAAADI. The DNA for the CDR3 is TGCGCCAGCAGTCAGCGGGCCTTGGGCTCCGGGGAGCTGTTTTTT. Its translation is CASSQRALGSGELFF.

This chain connects TRBV6-2 or TRBV6-3 to TRBJ1-2; D call uncertain. CDR3 length: 13 amino acids. V lost 2 bases and J 4 bases, leaving 8 bases between the germline ends. In germline, CDR1 is MNHEY, CDR2 SVGEGT. CDR3 amino acids: CASSYEQLYGYTF. In DNA, the CDR3 is TGTGCCAGCAGTTACGAACAGCTCTATGGCTACACCTTC.

The V and J genes are TRBV5-1 and TRBJ2-5; perhaps TRBD2 as D (5 bases). Deletions cut 6 bases from V and 4 bases from J, with 7 bases between. CDR1 and CDR2 (germline): SGHRS, YFSETQ. The CDR3 loop spans 11 amino acids. This chain's CDR3 is CASTGGETQYF. CDR3 nucleotide sequence: TGCGCCAGCACAGGAGGAGAGACCCAGTACTTC. Filled out from reference TRBV5-1 and TRBJ2-5, the complete variable domain reads KAGVTQTPRYLIKTRGQQVTLSCSPISGHRSVSWYQQTPGQGLQFLFEYFSETQRNKGNFPGRFSGRQFSNSRSEMNVSTLELGDSALYLCASTGGETQYFGPGTRLLVL.

This clone came up a few times. The DNA for the CDR3 is TGTGCCAGCAGCTTAAACCTCCAGGAGATCGGGGAGCTGTTTTTT. It codes for CASSLNLQEIGELFF. The rearrangement joins TRBV11-1 to TRBJ2-2; no reliable D call. V lost 2 bases and J lost 7, with 14 bases in between. This CDR3 is 15 amino acids long. Per the germline V gene, CDR1 is SGHAT and CDR2 is FQDESV (reference sequence). The variable domain in full, with the rest retrieved from reference TRBV11-1 and TRBJ2-2, is EAEVAQSPRYKITEKSQAVAFWCDPISGHATLYWYRQILGQGPELLVQFQDESVVDDSQLPKDRFSAERLKGVDSTLKIQPAELGDSAMYLCASSLNLQEIGELFFGEGSRLTVL.

The V call is TRBV10-3, the J call TRBJ1-1; a weak D match, TRBD1 (6 bases). Trimming removed 3 bases from V and 6 bases from J, with 8 bases in between. The CDR3 runs to 12 residues. Germline V gene sequence: CDR1 ENHRY, CDR2 SYGVKD. The CDR3: CAISDRGSEAFF. CDR3 in DNA: TGTGCCATCAGTGACAGGGGCTCTGAAGCTTTCTTT.

The V and J genes are TRBV9 and TRBJ2-3; 11 bases fit TRBD1. Per the germline V gene, CDR1 is SGDLS and CDR2 is YYNGEE. J lost 5 bases, V lost 0 bases, and 2 bases had no gene match. The length of the CDR3 is 15 residues. As DNA, the CDR3 is TGTGCCAGCAGCGTAGTGGGGACAGGGGGAGATACGCAGTATTTT. This translates into CASSVVGTGGDTQYF.